This T cell receptor (beta chain) emerged from a study of spatial heterogeneity in lung cancer. Time point in this sample: sample taken at primary tumor resection. Donors were 72 untreated early-stage non-small cell lung cancer patients. One entry per CDR3 protein results from TCRdb running MiXCR on the 5' RACE reads. Seen here are 43,000 or so distinct CDR3 sequences, approximately 6.2% observed once, and the top ten hold 43%. This sample comprised PBMCs, obtained at surgery. This clonotype was sampled from a female donor with early-stage non-small cell lung cancer.

The CDR3 bases are TGTGCCAGCAGTCCCCCGGGTGGGGCGGGTCAGGGCACTGAAGCTTTCTTT. Protein product: CASSPPGGAGQGTEAFF. V gene TRBV6-5 combines with J gene TRBJ1-1; tentatively, D is TRBD1 (5 bases). Trimming removed 5 bases at V and 4 bases at J, with 23 bases between. The CDR3 spans 17 residues. Germline V gene data show CDR1 as MNHEY and CDR2 as SVGAGI.